This T cell receptor beta chain was documented in a study of blood T cell repertoires in COVID-19. Across the whole study: The United States, Italy and Spain were the sources of the acute and convalescent COVID-19 samples. PBMCs, B-cell-depleted T cells, or T cells were the source of the cDNA or gDNA that made up the material.

Original data processing: For nucleated cells, counts were estimated from reference gene primer amplification. Assay: immunoSEQ multiplex PCR; the TCRdb copy retains only in-frame clones and omits some. For V, J and clone size, that table is used; D and trimming come from the DNA. The sample contains 140,000 to 150,000 clones, approximately 87% of which appear only once. From germline, CDR1 is SGHRS and CDR2 YFSETQ. The V gene end was trimmed by 0 bases and the J gene end by 5 bases; junction bases not matched to a gene: 8. The CDR3 spans 16 residues. This clonotype was obtained from an older man with acute or convalescent COVID-19. V usage is TRBV5-1 and J usage is TRBJ2-5; 9 bases are shared with TRBD2. What was sequenced was peripheral blood. The CDR3 loop is CASSLVGSGSSETQYF. CDR3 DNA: TGCGCCAGCAGCTTGGTTGGTAGCGGGAGCTCCGAGACCCAGTACTTC.